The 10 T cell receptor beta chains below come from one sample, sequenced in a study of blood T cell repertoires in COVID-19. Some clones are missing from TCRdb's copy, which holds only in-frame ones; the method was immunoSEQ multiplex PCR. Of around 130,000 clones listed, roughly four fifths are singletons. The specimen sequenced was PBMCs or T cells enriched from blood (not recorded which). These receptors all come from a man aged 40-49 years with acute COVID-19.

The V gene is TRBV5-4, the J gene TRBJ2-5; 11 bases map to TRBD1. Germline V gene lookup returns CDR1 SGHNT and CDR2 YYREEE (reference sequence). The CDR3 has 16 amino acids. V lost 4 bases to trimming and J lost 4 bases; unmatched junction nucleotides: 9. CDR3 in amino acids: CASSAGGDRGLETQYF. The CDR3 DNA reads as TGTGCCAGCAGCGCAGGGGGGGACAGGGGGTTAGAGACCCAGTACTTC.

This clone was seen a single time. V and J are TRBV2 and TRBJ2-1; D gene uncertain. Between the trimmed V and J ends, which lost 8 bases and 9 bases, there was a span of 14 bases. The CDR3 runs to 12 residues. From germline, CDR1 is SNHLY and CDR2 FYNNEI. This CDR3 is CASEILAGEQFF. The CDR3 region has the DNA TGTGCCAGCGAGATCCTTGCAGGTGAGCAGTTCTTC.

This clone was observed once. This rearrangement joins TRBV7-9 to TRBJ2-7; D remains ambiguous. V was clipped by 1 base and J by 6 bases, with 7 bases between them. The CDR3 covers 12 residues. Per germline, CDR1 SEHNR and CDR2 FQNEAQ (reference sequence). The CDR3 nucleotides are TGTGCCAGCAGCTTAGAGGCAGGCGAGCAGTACTTC. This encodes CASSLEAGEQYF.

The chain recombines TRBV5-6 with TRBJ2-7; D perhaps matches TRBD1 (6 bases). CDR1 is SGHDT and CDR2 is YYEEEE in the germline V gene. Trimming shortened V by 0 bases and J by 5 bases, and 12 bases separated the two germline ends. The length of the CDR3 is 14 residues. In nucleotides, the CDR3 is TGTGCCAGCAGCTTGGCACAGGGACAACACGAGCAGTACTTC. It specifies CASSLAQGQHEQYF.

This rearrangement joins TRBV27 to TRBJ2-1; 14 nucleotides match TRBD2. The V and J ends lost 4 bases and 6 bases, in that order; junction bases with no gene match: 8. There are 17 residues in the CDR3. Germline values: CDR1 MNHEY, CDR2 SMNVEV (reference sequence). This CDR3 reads CASSSLSGTSGSNEQFF. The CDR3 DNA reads TGTGCCAGCAGTTCGCTCTCCGGGACTAGCGGGAGCAATGAGCAGTTCTTC.

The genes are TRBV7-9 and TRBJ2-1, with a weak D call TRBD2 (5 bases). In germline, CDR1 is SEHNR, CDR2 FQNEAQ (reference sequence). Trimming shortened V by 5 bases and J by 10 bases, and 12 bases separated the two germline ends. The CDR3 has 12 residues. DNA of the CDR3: TGTGCCAGCAGCCCGTCCGAGCGGGAGCAGTTCTTC. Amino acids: CASSPSEREQFF.

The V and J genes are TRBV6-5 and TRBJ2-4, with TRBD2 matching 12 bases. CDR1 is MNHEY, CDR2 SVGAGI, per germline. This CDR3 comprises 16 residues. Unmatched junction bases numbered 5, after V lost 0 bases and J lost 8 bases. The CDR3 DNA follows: TGTGCCAGCAGTTACTCCCCCGCTAGCGGGAGGGACATTCAGTACTTC. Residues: CASSYSPASGRDIQYF.

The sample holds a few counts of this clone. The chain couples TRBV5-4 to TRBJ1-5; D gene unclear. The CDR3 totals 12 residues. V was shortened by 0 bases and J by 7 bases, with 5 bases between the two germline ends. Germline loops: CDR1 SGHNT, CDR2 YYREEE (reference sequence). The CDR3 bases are TGTGCCAGCAGCTTGGATCAGCAGCCCCAGCATTTT. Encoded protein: CASSLDQQPQHF. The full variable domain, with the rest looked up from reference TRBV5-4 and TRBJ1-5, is ETGVTQSPTHLIKTRGQQVTLRCSSQSGHNTVSWYQQALGQGPQFIFQYYREEENGRGNFPPRFSGLQFPNYSSELNVNALELDDSALYLCASSLDQQPQHFGDGTRLSIL.

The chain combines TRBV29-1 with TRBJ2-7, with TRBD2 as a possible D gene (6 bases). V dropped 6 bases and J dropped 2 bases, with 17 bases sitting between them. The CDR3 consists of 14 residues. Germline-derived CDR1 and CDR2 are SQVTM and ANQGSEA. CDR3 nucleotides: TGCAGCGTCTCGGGACTTAGCTTCCCCTACGAGCAGTACTTC. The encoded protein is CSVSGLSFPYEQYF.

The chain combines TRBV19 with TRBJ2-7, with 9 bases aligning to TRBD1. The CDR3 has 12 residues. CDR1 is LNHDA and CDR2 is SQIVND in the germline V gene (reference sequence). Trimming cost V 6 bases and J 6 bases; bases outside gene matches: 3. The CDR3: CASRGTGLEQYF. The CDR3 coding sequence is TGTGCCAGTAGAGGGACAGGGCTCGAGCAGTACTTC.